A selection of T cell receptor beta chains follows, all from one sample in a study of OX40 agonist ivuxolimab in advanced cancers. The method was immunoSEQ multiplex PCR; TCRdb's version includes in-frame clones alone and lacks a portion of them. Of about 20,000 clones listed, around nine tenths were seen once; the top ten hold around 25%. Specimen: CD4+ or CD8+ T cells sorted from blood, collected in a trial of the OX40 agonist ivuxolimab. The receptor set was obtained from an adult with an advanced solid tumor such as melanoma, head and neck, liver or kidney cancer. Both conserved end residues are part of each CDR3. A D gene is named only where the DNA matches it firmly. Part of the rows lack a size; the others show once, few, many or a class for expanded clones.

d_gene: -; len: 15; v_gene: TRBV27; j_gene: TRBJ2-1; abundance: -; CDR3nt: TGTGCCAGCAGTTTAAGTGGGGGGGCAGGAAATGAGCAGTTCTTC; CDR3aa: CASSLSGGAGNEQFF
d_gene: -; len: 15; v_gene: TRBV21-1; j_gene: TRBJ1-3; abundance: -; CDR3nt: TGTGCCAGCAGCAAAGGGGGGACCTCTGGAAACACCATATATTTT; CDR3aa: CASSKGGTSGNTIYF
d_gene: TRBD1; len: 13; v_gene: TRBV5-6; j_gene: TRBJ2-1; abundance: -; CDR3nt: TGTGCCAGCGGCCAGGGGGCGATTAATGAGCAGTTCTTC; CDR3aa: CASGQGAINEQFF
d_gene: -; len: 16; v_gene: TRBV4-3; j_gene: TRBJ1-2; abundance: -; CDR3nt: TGCGCCAGCAGCCAAGATCTGCGTCAGGGAGGCTATGGCTACACCTTC; CDR3aa: CASSQDLRQGGYGYTF
d_gene: TRBD2; len: 18; v_gene: TRBV11-2; j_gene: TRBJ2-7; abundance: -; CDR3nt: TGTGCCAGCAGCGGACGTAAGGGCGGCGGGAGAACGTCCTACGAGCAGTACTTC; CDR3aa: CASSGRKGGGRTSYEQYF
d_gene: TRBD2; len: 16; v_gene: TRBV4-3; j_gene: TRBJ2-1; abundance: -; CDR3nt: TGCGCCAGCAGCCAAGATCGGGAGGTGAGTTCCAATGAGCAGTTCTTC; CDR3aa: CASSQDREVSSNEQFF
d_gene: -; len: 15; v_gene: TRBV7-3; j_gene: TRBJ2-5; abundance: -; CDR3nt: TGTGCCAGCAGCTTAATCGGCAGCGCCCAAGAGACCCAGTACTTC; CDR3aa: CASSLIGSAQETQYF
d_gene: TRBD1; len: 16; v_gene: TRBV19; j_gene: TRBJ1-5; abundance: -; CDR3nt: TGTGCCAGTAGTGTAGGGACAGGGGCAGGCAATCAGCCCCAGCATTTT; CDR3aa: CASSVGTGAGNQPQHF
d_gene: -; len: 15; v_gene: TRBV28; j_gene: TRBJ1-2; abundance: -; CDR3nt: TGTGCCAGCAGTCGATCTCAGGACCTTCGGAATGGCTACACCTTC; CDR3aa: CASSRSQDLRNGYTF
d_gene: -; len: 15; v_gene: TRBV6-5; j_gene: TRBJ2-2; abundance: -; CDR3nt: TGTGCCAGCAGCCACCCCGAGCCCGAGGGCGGGGAGCTGTTTTTT; CDR3aa: CASSHPEPEGGELFF
d_gene: -; len: 17; v_gene: TRBV21-1; j_gene: TRBJ2-1; abundance: -; CDR3nt: TGTGCCAGCAGCAAAGAAGCTGGGACTACTGTTTACAATGAGCAGTTCTTC; CDR3aa: CASSKEAGTTVYNEQFF
d_gene: -; len: 13; v_gene: TRBV9; j_gene: TRBJ1-1; abundance: -; CDR3nt: TGTGCCAGCAGCGTAGTTTCTTCGAGTGAAGCTTTCTTT; CDR3aa: CASSVVSSSEAFF
d_gene: TRBD1; len: 14; v_gene: TRBV6-4; j_gene: TRBJ2-3; abundance: few; CDR3nt: TGTGCCAGCAGTCCCCGACAGGGTTCAGATACGCAGTATTTT; CDR3aa: CASSPRQGSDTQYF
d_gene: -; len: 13; v_gene: TRBV4-2; j_gene: TRBJ1-5; abundance: once; CDR3nt: TGTGCCAGCAGCCAAGATCGGGACCAGCCCCAGCATTTT; CDR3aa: CASSQDRDQPQHF
d_gene: TRBD1; len: 14; v_gene: TRBV11-2; j_gene: TRBJ1-2; abundance: -; CDR3nt: TGTGCCAGCTCAATCCGACAGGGCTTGGATGGCTACACCTTC; CDR3aa: CASSIRQGLDGYTF
d_gene: TRBD1; len: 15; v_gene: TRBV2; j_gene: TRBJ1-3; abundance: -; CDR3nt: TGTGCCAGCAGAGACAGGGGTGGCTCTGGAAACACCATATATTTT; CDR3aa: CASRDRGGSGNTIYF
d_gene: TRBD1; len: 16; v_gene: TRBV5-6; j_gene: TRBJ2-3; abundance: -; CDR3nt: TGTGCCAGCAGCCCCGCCGGGACAGGGGGCGCGGATACGCAGTATTTT; CDR3aa: CASSPAGTGGADTQYF
d_gene: -; len: 11; v_gene: TRBV6-5; j_gene: TRBJ1-4; abundance: few; CDR3nt: TGTGCCAGCAGTACCGGTGAAAAACTGTTTTTT; CDR3aa: CASSTGEKLFF
d_gene: -; len: 11; v_gene: TRBV29-1; j_gene: TRBJ1-1; abundance: -; CDR3nt: TGCAGCGTTGGTCAGGGTACTGAAGCTTTCTTT; CDR3aa: CSVGQGTEAFF
d_gene: -; len: 15; v_gene: TRBV9; j_gene: TRBJ1-5; abundance: few; CDR3nt: TGTGCCAGCAGCCCGCGGGACACCTCCAATCAGCCCCAGCATTTT; CDR3aa: CASSPRDTSNQPQHF
d_gene: -; len: 17; v_gene: TRBV11-1; j_gene: TRBJ2-3; abundance: few; CDR3nt: TGTGCCAGCAGCTTAGAGGGGTCTCTAGTGGACACAGATACGCAGTATTTT; CDR3aa: CASSLEGSLVDTDTQYF